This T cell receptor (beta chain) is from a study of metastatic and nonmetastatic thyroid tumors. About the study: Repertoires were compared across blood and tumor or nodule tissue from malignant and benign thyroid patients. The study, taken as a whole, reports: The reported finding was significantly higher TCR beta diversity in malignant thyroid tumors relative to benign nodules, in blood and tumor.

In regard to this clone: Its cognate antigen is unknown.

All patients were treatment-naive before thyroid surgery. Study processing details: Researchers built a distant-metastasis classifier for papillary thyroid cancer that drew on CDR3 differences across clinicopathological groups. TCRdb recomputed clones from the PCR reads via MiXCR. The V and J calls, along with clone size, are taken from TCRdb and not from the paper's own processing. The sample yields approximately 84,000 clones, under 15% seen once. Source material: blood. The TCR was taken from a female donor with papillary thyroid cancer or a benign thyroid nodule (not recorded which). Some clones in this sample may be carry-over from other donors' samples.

This chain's CDR3 is CASSHRDRRIYEQYF. In DNA form, the CDR3 reads TGTGCCAGCAGTCACCGGGACAGGCGGATCTACGAGCAGTACTTC. The genes are TRBV2 and TRBJ2-7; 8 positions agree with TRBD1. Germline V lookup: CDR1 SNHLY, CDR2 FYNNEI. V gave up 5 bases and J gave up 3 bases; unmatched junction bases: 9. The CDR3 covers 15 residues.